Shown below are 20 T cell receptor beta chains from a single sample sequenced in a study of T-cell reconstitution after alpha-beta-depleted transplantation in children. For TCRbeta, the library was prepared with unique molecular identifiers. TCRdb used MiXCR to reprocess the PCR reads, holding one entry per CDR3 protein. The table includes around 700,000 distinct CDR3 sequences, roughly 14% detected once. The source material was PBMCs, sampled before TCRalphabeta/CD19-depleted stem cell transplant. These receptors all stem from a girl aged 2 to 9 with congenital amegakaryocytic thrombocytopenia, due to receive a stem cell transplant.

Only one count was recorded for this clonotype. This may come from a read error, since a much larger clone is one base off. The chain combines TRBV5-4 with TRBJ2-1; D is undetermined. The CDR3 runs 15 residues. Germline CDR1 is SGHNT and CDR2 is YYREEE (reference sequence). In nucleotides, the CDR3 is TGTGCCAGCAGCGCAAAGGGTAGTTCCTACGATGAGCAGTTCTTC. Residues: CASSAKGSSYDEQFF.

This clonotype has ten or more counts. This chain connects TRBV20-1 to TRBJ2-3, with D perhaps given as TRBD1 or TRBD2 (5 bases each). Trimming left V 8 bases short and J 2 bases short, with 14 bases between. Germline-derived CDR1 and CDR2 are DFQATT and SNEGSKA (reference sequence). The CDR3 covers 13 residues. The CDR3 bases are TGCAGTCCGGCCGACGGGACCACAGATACGCAGTATTTT. Its protein is CSPADGTTDTQYF.

The chain couples TRBV20-1 to TRBJ2-2; D unresolved. The CDR3 is 14 amino acids. Germline-derived CDR1 and CDR2 are DFQATT and SNEGSKA (reference sequence). The V end lost 5 bases, the J end lost 7 bases, and 17 bases lay between the germline ends. The CDR3 loop reads CSAPPRFLRGELFF. The CDR3 DNA sequence: TGCAGTGCTCCCCCTCGCTTCCTTCGCGGGGAGCTGTTTTTT.

Of note for this clonotype: A single base separates this from a much larger clone, so it may be a read error. This chain uses TRBV29-1 with TRBJ2-7; D is unresolved. The CDR3 is 13 residues long. V lost 6 bases to trimming and J lost 4 bases, with 16 bases between them. Germline CDR1 reads SQVTM; CDR2 reads ANQGSEA. The CDR3 protein is CSVSEVVGYEQYF. CDR3 coding DNA: TGCAGCGTGTCGGAAGTCGTAGGATACGAGCAGTACTTC.

This clonotype was seen a handful of times. The chain carries TRBV5-1 and TRBJ2-1; 8 nucleotides align to TRBD2. CDR1 and CDR2 (germline): SGHRS, YFSETQ. There are 14 residues in the CDR3. Losses at the gene ends were 1 base for V and 9 bases for J; bases not matched to a gene: 6. The CDR3 protein is CASSLSGAGAEQFF. CDR3 bases: TGCGCCAGCAGCTTGTCGGGAGCGGGAGCTGAGCAGTTCTTC.

Here the CDR3 reads CASSHRTSGNLYNEQFF. The DNA of the CDR3 is TGTGCCAGCAGCCATCGGACTAGCGGGAATCTCTACAATGAGCAGTTCTTC. This chain uses TRBV9 with TRBJ2-1; 12 bases match TRBD2. Germline CDR1 is SGDLS and CDR2 is YYNGEE. The CDR3 is made up of 17 amino acids. After removal of 4 bases from V and 3 bases from J, the junction contained 8 bases not matched to a gene.

This clonotype was seen ten or more times. This sequence joins TRBV6-1 and TRBJ2-7, with 7 bases aligning to TRBD1. CDR3 size: 15 residues. Germline CDR1 is MNHNS and CDR2 is SASEGT. Trimming at V came to 1 base and at J to 3 bases, leaving 6 bases not matched to a gene. CDR3 sequence (DNA): TGTGCCAGCAGTGAAGTCGGGGACAGTTACTACGAGCAGTACTTC. It codes for CASSEVGDSYYEQYF.

This chain joins TRBV30 and TRBJ2-2; D gene ambiguous. Trimming took 3 bases from V and 0 from J, leaving 5 bases between them. CDR1 GTSNPN and CDR2 SVGIG come from the germline V gene (reference sequence). This CDR3 contains 13 residues. The CDR3 bases are TGTGCCTGGAGCGCTACGAACACCGGGGAGCTGTTTTTT. Its protein product is CAWSATNTGELFF.

This clonotype was recorded a few times. The J gene is TRBJ2-1, the V gene TRBV5-1, with a possible D match to TRBD2 (6 bases). The germline V gene encodes CDR1 SGHRS and CDR2 YFSETQ. V gave up 1 base and J gave up 4 bases, with 12 bases separating them. The CDR3 is made up of 15 amino acids. The CDR3 DNA is TGCGCCAGCAGCTTGTTACGGCGGGATTACAATGAGCAGTTCTTC. It is translated as CASSLLRRDYNEQFF.

This clonotype was picked up a small number of times. The gene calls are TRBV20-1 and TRBJ1-5; a possible D gene is TRBD1 (6 bases). Germline V gives CDR1 DFQATT, CDR2 SNEGSKA (reference sequence). V was shortened by 1 base and J by 6 bases, with 13 bases between the two germline ends. The CDR3 extends over 14 amino acids. This chain's CDR3 is CSARGGAAGQPQHF. Here the CDR3 DNA reads TGCAGTGCTAGAGGGGGGGCGGCGGGTCAGCCCCAGCATTTT.

This clonotype has at least ten counts. This rearrangement joins TRBV29-1 to TRBJ2-3; D might be TRBD1 or TRBD2, each matching 5 bases. The CDR3 extends over 16 amino acids. Germline CDR1 and CDR2: SQVTM and ANQGSEA. The V gene lost 0 bases and the J gene lost 2 bases, with 15 bases spanning the gap. DNA for the CDR3: TGCAGCGTTGAAGATCAGGTGGGGGTAGACACAGATACGCAGTATTTT. Encoded protein: CSVEDQVGVDTDTQYF.

The chain combines TRBV7-6 with TRBJ2-7; TRBD2 matches at 8 bases. The junction had 13 bases not matched to a gene; V was cut back by 5 bases and J by 4 bases. Germline lookup yields CDR1 SGHVS and CDR2 FNYEAQ. The CDR3 is 16 residues long. The CDR3 sequence: CASSREPGLGRYEQYF. CDR3 DNA: TGTGCCAGCAGCCGCGAACCGGGACTAGGGAGATACGAGCAGTACTTC.

Ten or more counts support this clonotype. CDR3 DNA: TGTGCCAGCTTCGGGACGGATAACAATGAGCAGTTCTTC. Translating it yields CASFGTDNNEQFF. The chain links TRBV12-3 or TRBV12-4 to TRBJ2-1, with D possibly called TRBD1 or TRBD2 (5 bases each). The length of the CDR3 is 13 residues. Trimming removed 8 bases from V and 5 bases from J, with 13 bases in between.

This clonotype occurred many times. The rearrangement uses TRBV9 and TRBJ2-2; 8 bases are a match to TRBD2. Trimming removed 3 bases from V and 5 bases from J; junction bases left unmatched: 6. Germline assignment: CDR1 SGDLS and CDR2 YYNGEE. The CDR3 is 15 amino acids. Here the CDR3 reads CASSEGLVNTGELFF. The CDR3 region has the DNA TGTGCCAGCAGCGAGGGACTAGTTAATACCGGGGAGCTGTTTTTT.

The rearrangement joins TRBV12-3 or TRBV12-4 to TRBJ2-7, with 9 bases that match TRBD1. Losses at the gene ends were 1 base for V and 3 bases for J; bases not matched to a gene: 7. The CDR3 is 16 residues long. The CDR3 DNA follows: TGTGCCAGCAGTTTAGGAGGGACAGGGAAGGGCTACGAGCAGTACTTC. Translated: CASSLGGTGKGYEQYF.

This clonotype was seen repeatedly, ten times or more. The chain employs TRBV7-9 and TRBJ2-1; D is unclear. Trimming removed 4 bases from V and 5 bases from J, with 6 bases in between. CDR1 and CDR2 (germline): SEHNR, FQNEAQ (reference sequence). This CDR3 is 12 amino acids long. CDR3 region: CASSSDNNEQFF. For the CDR3, the DNA is TGTGCCAGCAGCTCCGATAACAATGAGCAGTTCTTC.

The V call is TRBV29-1, the J call TRBJ1-1, with TRBD1 matching over 8 bases. CDR1 and CDR2 from the germline V gene are SQVTM and ANQGSEA. This CDR3 spans 14 amino acids. Trimming removed 5 bases from V and 0 bases from J; junction bases left unmatched: 5. The CDR3 sequence: CSVIRTGMNTEAFF. The CDR3 coding sequence is TGCAGCGTTATAAGGACAGGGATGAACACTGAAGCTTTCTTT.

This clonotype was picked up many times. V usage is TRBV12-3 or TRBV12-4 and J usage is TRBJ2-7; D gene ambiguous. Trimming shortened V by 5 bases and J by 7 bases, and 18 bases separated the two germline ends. This CDR3 comprises 14 residues. CDR3 coding DNA: TGTGCCAGCAGTGGACCCCTGGGTTTTGGGGAGCAGTACTTC. Translated, it gives CASSGPLGFGEQYF.

As regards this clonotype: A read error is possible here, since a much larger clone lies one base away. Likely a read error: the CDR3 ends without its conserved phenylalanine or tryptophan. The J gene is TRBJ1-2, the V gene TRBV29-1; D unresolved. Trimming removed 4 bases at V and 6 bases at J, with 15 bases between. In germline, CDR1 is SQVTM, CDR2 ANQGSEA. This CDR3 has 13 residues. CDR3 DNA: TGCAGCGTTGTGGAACAAATCAACGATGGCTACACCATC. Encoded protein: CSVVEQINDGYTI.

This clonotype showed up just a few times. An end of the junction differs from the germline gene, which may be a read error. The V and J genes are TRBV20-1 and TRBJ2-2, with 11 bases fitting TRBD2. This CDR3 has 19 amino acids. CDR1 DFQATT and CDR2 SNEGSKA come from the germline V gene (reference sequence). The CDR3 DNA sequence: TGCTGTGCGTCCACTAGCGGGAGCGGTATTTCGACGAACACCGGGGAGCTGTTTTTT. Translated, it gives CCASTSGSGISTNTGELFF.